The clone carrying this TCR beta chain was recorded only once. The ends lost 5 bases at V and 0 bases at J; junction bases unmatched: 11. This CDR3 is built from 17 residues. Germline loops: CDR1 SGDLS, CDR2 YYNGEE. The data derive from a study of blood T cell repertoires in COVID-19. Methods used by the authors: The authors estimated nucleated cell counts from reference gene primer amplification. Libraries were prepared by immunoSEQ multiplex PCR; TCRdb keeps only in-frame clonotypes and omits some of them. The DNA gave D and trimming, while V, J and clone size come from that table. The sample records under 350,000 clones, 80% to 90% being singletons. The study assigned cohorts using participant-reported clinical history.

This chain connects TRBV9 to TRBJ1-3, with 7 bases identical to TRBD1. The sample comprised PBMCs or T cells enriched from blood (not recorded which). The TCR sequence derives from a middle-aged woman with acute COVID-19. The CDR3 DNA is TGTGCCAGCAGACCGGGGACAGAGCAAAACTCTGGAAACACCATATATTTT. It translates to CASRPGTEQNSGNTIYF.